One T cell receptor beta chain is described in this entry. TCRdb reanalysed the reads using MiXCR and keeps one entry per CDR3 protein. The repertoire holds 150,000 to 200,000 distinct CDR3 sequences, with roughly 27% as singletons. This sample was included in a study of T cell repertoires in cytomegalovirus infection. At the level of the study: Public TCR beta signatures provided an indication of both CMV infection and a matching HLA type.

CDR3 size: 15 residues. Per germline, CDR1 SGHTA and CDR2 FQGNSA. V was clipped by 8 bases and J by 1 base; unmatched bases: 8. The rearrangement joins TRBV7-2 to TRBJ1-2; the match to TRBD1 covers 9 bases. The specimen sequenced was PBMCs. This receptor was obtained from a human donor in good health (CMV status not recorded). Some clones in this sample may be carry-over from other donors' samples. This CDR3 reads CASQTGGSYNYGYTF. The CDR3 DNA reads as TGTGCCAGCCAAACAGGGGGCAGTTATAACTATGGCTACACCTTC.